This T cell receptor beta chain was identified during a study of blood T cell repertoires in COVID-19. Study summary: Acute and convalescent COVID-19 specimens originated in the United States, Italy and Spain. T cells, B-cell-depleted T cells, or PBMCs supplied cDNA or gDNA.

As handled by the study authors: Cell counts per sample came from amplifying reference gene primers. The data were produced by immunoSEQ multiplex PCR, yet TCRdb's version contains in-frame clones alone and is incomplete. V, J and clone size are taken as reported in that table, and D and trimming were inferred from the DNA itself. Among 97,000 or so clones listed, roughly 90% were seen once. CDR3 size: 11 residues. V trimming: 8 bases; J trimming: 11 bases; junction bases outside the gene matches: 7. Seattle's cohort entered during active infection and was followed longitudinally. This clonotype was sampled from a woman between 45 and 65 years old with COVID-19, enrolled during active disease. Sequencing input: peripheral blood. V is TRBV12-3 or TRBV12-4 and J is TRBJ1-1; 8 bases are shared with TRBD1. The CDR3 region is CASGPGGRAFF. Here the CDR3 DNA reads TGTGCCAGCGGTCCAGGGGGCCGGGCTTTCTTT.